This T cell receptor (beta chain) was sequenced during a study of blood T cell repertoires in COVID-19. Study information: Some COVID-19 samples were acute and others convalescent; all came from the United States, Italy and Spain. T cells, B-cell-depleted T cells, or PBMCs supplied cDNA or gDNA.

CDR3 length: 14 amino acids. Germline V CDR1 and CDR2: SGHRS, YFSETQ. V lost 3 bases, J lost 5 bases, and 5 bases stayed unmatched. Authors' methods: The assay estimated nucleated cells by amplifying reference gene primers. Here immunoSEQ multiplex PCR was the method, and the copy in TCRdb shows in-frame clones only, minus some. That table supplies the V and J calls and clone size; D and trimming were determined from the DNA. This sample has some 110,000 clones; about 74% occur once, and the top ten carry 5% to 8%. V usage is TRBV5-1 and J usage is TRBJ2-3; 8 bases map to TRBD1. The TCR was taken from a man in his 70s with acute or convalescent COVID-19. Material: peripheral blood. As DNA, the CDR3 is TGCGCCAGCAGCTGGACAGGGTCCCAAGATACGCAGTATTTT. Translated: CASSWTGSQDTQYF.